This T cell receptor beta chain was documented in a study of identifying expanded T cells in peripheral blood. Findings and caveats of the study: Two-week clone count variance significantly increased as total template count grew. Over around two and four weeks, about 15 and 18 clones changed, versus 1.2 between replicates.

Healthy donors had no documented immune events, such as infections, while sampled. V lost 2 bases, J lost 9 bases, and 14 bases lay in between. The CDR3 runs to 15 residues. Generated by immunoSEQ multiplex PCR, the TCRdb table keeps only in-frame clones and is missing some. The sample includes some 76,000 clones, 90% seen only once; the top ten take 3% to 4%. A note on this clone: Its specificity is unknown.

This clonotype was sampled from a person between 18 and 75 years old in good health. Sequenced input: blood. The chain combines TRBV23-1 with TRBJ2-6, with D possibly matching TRBD2 (5 bases). TRBV23-1 has ORF status, its function being uncertain. This chain's CDR3 is CASSQATIRGNVLTF. The CDR3 region has the DNA TGCGCCAGCAGTCAAGCAACAATCCGGGGCAACGTCCTGACTTTC.